In its sample, the clone carrying this T cell receptor beta chain was seen many times. Its antigen is unknown. The CDR3 covers 14 residues. Germline loops: CDR1 MGHDK, CDR2 SYGVNS. Trimming removed 0 bases from V and 9 bases from J, with 12 bases in between. This sample was taken from a study of glioma-infiltrating T cells. Study observations and caveats: Above-expected tissue-blood divergence occurred in all gliomas, most in low-grade ones. Only very few CDR3 sequences appeared in both tissue and blood.

The iRepertoire nested amplicon-rescue multiplex PCR amplified TCR alpha and beta CDR3s from RNA. Tissue mRNA or PBMC total RNA, roughly 90-400 ng, went into one-step reverse transcription and amplification. TCRdb reprocessed the multiplex PCR reads via MiXCR and lists one record per CDR3 protein. The table includes under 200,000 distinct CDR3 sequences, roughly a third detected once. Specimen: glioma tissue, nonneoplastic brain tissue, or PBMCs (not recorded which). The source is a human donor with low-grade glioma or glioblastoma, undergoing nonglioma brain surgery, or in good health (not recorded which). This rearrangement joins TRBV25-1 to TRBJ2-4; the D gene is possibly TRBD2 (7 bases). CDR3 nucleotide sequence: TGTGCCAGCAGTGAATATGGGGGGGCCTCCATTCAGTACTTC. Amino acids: CASSEYGGASIQYF.